This T cell receptor beta chain was identified during a study of shared clonotypes between healthy human individuals. Terminally differentiated effector memory CD45RA+ cells were excluded by CCR7 positive selection of CD45RO-negative cells. Donation came from healthy HIV-negative adults that had no recent acute infections or vaccinations. Genomic DNA of every subset was divided equally among multiple immunoSEQ plates. Only in-frame clones appear in the TCRdb table, and some are missing; sequencing was by immunoSEQ multiplex PCR. The data show under 2,000,000 clones, around 96% seen once. The receptor was isolated from a man between 18 and 35 years old in good health. Specimen: naive CD8+ T cells sorted from blood.

As DNA, the CDR3 is TGTGCCAGCAGTGTAGAGGTGTGGCAGCCCCAGCATTTT. Residues: CASSVEVWQPQHF. This chain links TRBV2 with TRBJ1-5; D not resolved. The V gene lost 4 bases and the J gene lost 7 bases, with 11 bases spanning the gap. Looked up from germline, CDR1 is SNHLY and CDR2 is FYNNEI. There are 13 residues in the CDR3.